This is a list of T cell receptor beta chains from one sample in a study of T cell changes during pregnancy in multiple sclerosis. Produced via immunoSEQ multiplex PCR; TCRdb's table is partial and in-frame only. The data show tens of thousands of clones, with approximately 90% seen just once and approximately 0.15% held by the top ten. Material: CD4+ T cells from peripheral blood mononuclear cells, obtained after pregnancy. All receptors derive from a female donor in good health, enrolled as a control in a pregnancy study. Each CDR3 is given without its conserved first and last residue. The D gene is left open where the match is weak. Some rows have no size entry. The others give once, few or many, or a class for an expanded clone.

size: -; V: TRBV29-1; D: -; CDR3: SVTGNTEAF
size: few; V: TRBV10-3; D: -; CDR3: AISERGTGNEQF
size: -; V: TRBV10-3; D: -; CDR3: AISEFRDMYQETQY
size: -; V: TRBV4-1; D: TRBD2; CDR3: ASSRMGGGTGELF
size: -; V: TRBV5-5; D: TRBD1; CDR3: ASSPWDRSVGEYEQY
size: -; V: TRBV30; D: TRBD2; CDR3: AWSAGGPGEQF
size: -; V: TRBV7-2; D: -; CDR3: ASSFPRDAYEQY
size: few; V: TRBV19; D: -; CDR3: ASTVNTEAF
size: -; V: TRBV10-3; D: -; CDR3: AIKETGTGNQPQH
size: -; V: TRBV6-1; D: -; CDR3: ASSEVRGNTEAF
size: -; V: TRBV28; D: -; CDR3: ASSLPPAGTQKLF
size: -; V: TRBV7-3; D: TRBD2; CDR3: ASSFSSGAGELF
size: -; V: TRBV5-1; D: TRBD1; CDR3: ASSPDRGTDTQY
size: once; V: TRBV6-5; D: TRBD1; CDR3: ASSYGGTGDEKLF
size: few; V: TRBV4-1; D: -; CDR3: ASSLAGAAQPQH
size: -; V: TRBV23-1; D: -; CDR3: ASSQPNGDNEQF
size: -; V: TRBV30; D: TRBD1; CDR3: ASQQGARGYT
size: -; V: TRBV7-9; D: -; CDR3: ASSLEVRGSPLH
size: -; V: TRBV28; D: TRBD1; CDR3: ASNPGTGGETQY
size: -; V: TRBV11-1; D: -; CDR3: ASSLISGNYGYT
size: -; V: TRBV19; D: TRBD1; CDR3: ASSIRDRSDTQY
size: -; V: TRBV5-5; D: -; CDR3: ASSLALSNSPLH
size: -; V: TRBV10-1; D: -; CDR3: ASTLESRTTIYEQY
size: -; V: TRBV2; D: -; CDR3: ASSPSYGYT
size: -; V: TRBV29-1; D: -; CDR3: SVSDSYVGNQPQH
size: -; V: TRBV6-1; D: -; CDR3: ASSERQGAQH
size: -; V: TRBV7-9; D: -; CDR3: ASSFGSRGGQY
size: -; V: TRBV5-8; D: -; CDR3: ASRAAGEYNEQF
size: -; V: TRBV10-3; D: TRBD1; CDR3: AITKTGTDYGYT
size: -; V: TRBV27; D: TRBD1; CDR3: ASSPQGAGNQPQH
size: -; V: TRBV4-1; D: -; CDR3: ASSQAAVADTQY
size: -; V: TRBV19; D: TRBD1; CDR3: ASNPGQKNTGELF
size: -; V: TRBV5-6; D: -; CDR3: ASSSWGPGETQY
size: -; V: TRBV30; D: TRBD1; CDR3: AWSRGPVEQY
size: -; V: TRBV6-6; D: -; CDR3: ASSYREKLF
size: once; V: TRBV5-3; D: -; CDR3: ARSPDDNRVRGMNTEAF
size: -; V: TRBV10-3; D: TRBD1; CDR3: AISGHDLQGAGTEAF
size: -; V: TRBV30; D: -; CDR3: ACRGEHNSPLH
size: -; V: TRBV30; D: -; CDR3: AWRGKGLGSYEQY
size: -; V: TRBV6-6; D: -; CDR3: AGRRGGSGQPQH
size: once; V: TRBV18; D: TRBD1; CDR3: ASSRDRANSPLH